Each of the 2 T cell receptor beta chains below was sequenced from the same sample in a study of radiotherapy plus CTLA-4 blockade in lung cancer. Profiled with immunoSEQ multiplex PCR; TCRdb holds only in-frame clones, not every one. Of some 110,000 clones listed, about 87% were seen once; the top ten hold about 7%. This specimen consisted of peripheral blood, obtained from a patient treated with radiotherapy plus ipilimumab. Receptors were obtained from a human donor with non-small cell lung cancer that progressed on radiotherapy plus ipilimumab.

This clone was picked up a small number of times. J is TRBJ2-7 and V is TRBV19, with a possible D match to TRBD2 (6 bases). The CDR3 extends over 16 amino acids. Germline CDR1 LNHDA, CDR2 SQIVND (reference sequence). With 1 base removed from V and 1 base from J, the gap between germline ends came to 14 bases. This CDR3 is CASSIVVWGESYEQYF. The CDR3 DNA sequence: TGTGCCAGTAGTATAGTGGTATGGGGGGAGTCCTACGAGCAGTACTTC.

The rearrangement links TRBV6-1 to TRBJ2-7; 7 nucleotides agree with TRBD1. V lost 7 bases to trimming and J lost 6 bases; unmatched junction nucleotides: 9. The CDR3 is 13 residues long. From germline, CDR1 is MNHNS and CDR2 SASEGT. CDR3 sequence: CASTRQGLGEQYF. The CDR3 nucleotides read TGTGCCAGCACCCGACAGGGTTTGGGCGAGCAGTACTTC.